This entry lists 17 T cell receptor beta chains sequenced from one sample in a study of T cells expressing NK-cell markers. TCRdb reprocessed the 5' RACE reads, keeping one entry per CDR3 protein, no DNA. The specimen's table records 440,000 or so distinct CDR3 sequences. The material sequenced was blood T cells: a sorted CD56 or NKG2C T cell subset, CD4+ or CD8+ T cells, or bulk PBMC T cells (not recorded which). The receptor source for this set is a woman between 18 and 70 years old in good health.

The chain carries TRBV12-3 or TRBV12-4 and TRBJ1-2. CDR3 length equals 12 residues. The CDR3 protein is CASSSMPYGYTF.

The rearrangement uses TRBV5-5 and TRBJ1-1. The CDR3 is made up of 12 amino acids. The germline V gene has CDR1 SGHKS and CDR2 YYEKEE (reference sequence). CDR3: CASSLLLSGAFF.

The chain is built from TRBV20-1 and TRBJ2-7; TCRdb designates TRBD2, a call that cannot be tested without DNA. The CDR3 has 17 amino acids. Germline lookup yields CDR1 DFQATT and CDR2 SNEGSKA (reference sequence). The CDR3 sequence: CSARDTAGGSPPYEQYF.

The chain employs TRBV29-1 and TRBJ2-7; checking the TCRdb D call of TRBD1 is not possible without DNA. The germline V gene encodes CDR1 SQVTM and CDR2 ANQGSEA. The CDR3 covers 13 residues. CDR3 protein: CSVEDLRGDEQYF.

The genes are TRBV23-1 and TRBJ1-5; TCRdb's D gene call, TRBD1, goes unchecked for lack of DNA. TRBV23-1 is sorted into the ORF group, with uncertain function. The CDR3 covers 16 residues. CDR3 region: CASSQFSTGRRQPQHF.

The chain carries TRBV29-1 and TRBJ1-2. Germline V gene data show CDR1 as SQVTM and CDR2 as ANQGSEA. The CDR3 is made up of 13 amino acids. The CDR3 sequence is CSVGPTDTHGYTF. The variable domain in full, completed from reference TRBV29-1 and TRBJ1-2, reads SAVISQKPSRDICQRGTSLTIQCQVDSQVTMMFWYRQQPGQSLTLIATANQGSEATYESGFVIDKFPISRPNLTFSTLTVSNMSPEDSSIYLCSVGPTDTHGYTFGSGTRLTVV.

The chain recombines TRBV5-1 with TRBJ2-5. Germline assignment: CDR1 SGHRS and CDR2 YFSETQ. The CDR3 extends over 12 amino acids. The CDR3 loop is CASSFNQETQYF.

This chain uses TRBV7-2 with TRBJ2-7; TCRdb's assignment of TRBD1 cannot be checked, as there is no DNA. Germline V gene sequence: CDR1 SGHTA, CDR2 FQGNSA. The CDR3 length is 16 residues. The CDR3 loop is CASSLARGFSSHEQYF.

The J gene is TRBJ2-2, the V gene TRBV18; TCRdb picks TRBD1, but there is no DNA to check that call. The CDR3 loop spans 19 amino acids. Germline CDR1 is KGHSH and CDR2 is LQKENI. The CDR3 spells CASSQGQGTSPVNTGELFF.

This chain connects TRBV29-1 to TRBJ2-3. The CDR3 covers 12 residues. Germline V lookup: CDR1 SQVTM, CDR2 ANQGSEA. The CDR3 loop is CSGEGPADTQYF.

The chain carries TRBV15 and TRBJ2-5. CDR3 size: 15 residues. Germline V lookup: CDR1 LNHNV, CDR2 YYDKDF (reference sequence). CDR3 protein: CATSRELADPETQYF.

V and J are TRBV27 and TRBJ2-7. Per the germline V gene, CDR1 is MNHEY and CDR2 is SMNVEV (reference sequence). The CDR3 extends over 15 amino acids. The chain's CDR3 is CASSLGGRSSYEQYF.

V is TRBV27 and J is TRBJ2-1; no DNA is available, so the TRBD2 call from TCRdb remains unchecked. Germline-derived CDR1 and CDR2 are MNHEY and SMNVEV (reference sequence). The CDR3 has 15 residues. The CDR3 protein is CASSNYGGVYNEQFF.

This chain joins TRBV6-2 or TRBV6-3 and TRBJ2-2; TCRdb picks TRBD1, but there is no DNA to check that call. CDR1 and CDR2 (germline): MNHEY, SVGEGT. The CDR3 is 16 amino acids. CDR3 amino acids: CASTYRGQGDTGELFF.

The chain combines TRBV18 with TRBJ2-1; the D call from TCRdb, TRBD1, cannot be confirmed without DNA. The germline V gene encodes CDR1 KGHSH and CDR2 LQKENI. The CDR3 length is 16 residues. This CDR3 reads CASSPGTGPSYNEQFF.

The chain couples TRBV12-3 or TRBV12-4 to TRBJ2-1; TCRdb lists TRBD1, though no DNA is available to test this call. There are 15 residues in the CDR3. The CDR3 loop reads CASTQWGPLAIEQFF.

V gene TRBV5-1 combines with J gene TRBJ2-3; the TRBD2 assignment by TCRdb is unverifiable without DNA. The CDR3 runs to 14 residues. The germline V gene encodes CDR1 SGHRS and CDR2 YFSETQ. CDR3 region: CASSLSSGKDTQYF.